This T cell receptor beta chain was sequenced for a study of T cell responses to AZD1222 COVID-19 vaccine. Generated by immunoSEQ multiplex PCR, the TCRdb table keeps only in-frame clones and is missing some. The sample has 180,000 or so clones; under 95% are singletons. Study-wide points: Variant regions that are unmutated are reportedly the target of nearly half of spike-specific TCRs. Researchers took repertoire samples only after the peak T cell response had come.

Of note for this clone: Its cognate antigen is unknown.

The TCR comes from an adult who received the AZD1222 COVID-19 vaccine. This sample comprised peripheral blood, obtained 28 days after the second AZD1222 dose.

The CDR3 region has the DNA TGTGCCAGCAGTTTCGGGTATACTGAAGCTTTCTTT. Its protein is CASSFGYTEAFF. This chain links TRBV28 with TRBJ1-1; no firm D call. CDR3 length: 12 amino acids. Looked up from germline, CDR1 is MDHEN and CDR2 is SYDVKM. Trimming removed 3 bases from V and 5 bases from J, with 7 bases in between.